This T cell receptor (beta chain) came from a study of blood T cells in healthy people across ages. Combining a sample-barcoded 5' primer with a J-beta primer mix, a second PCR ran for roughly 6 to 12 cycles. TCRdb reprocessed the 5' RACE reads with MiXCR, giving one entry per CDR3 protein. The table lists about 670,000 distinct CDR3 sequences, roughly two fifths of them singletons. The CDR3 spans 13 residues. Germline CDR1 and CDR2: SGHTA and FQGTGA. Trimming took off 4 bases at V and 11 bases at J, with 17 bases between the two ends. Sequences were obtained from blood. This TCR derives from a man older than 75 in good health. The gene calls are TRBV7-3 and TRBJ1-1, with D unclear. The CDR3 region is CASSYFIGERAFF. The CDR3 DNA is TGTGCCAGCAGCTACTTTATCGGGGAGAGGGCTTTCTTT.